This record looks at one T cell receptor (beta chain) sequence and its context. The authors' processing: Counts of nucleated cells, estimated from reference gene primer amplification, were obtained. TCRdb keeps only in-frame clones here, not all; method: immunoSEQ multiplex PCR. Clonal size and the V and J genes are those of that table, whereas D and trimming came from the DNA. Here the sample spans hundreds of thousands of clones, roughly 89% being singletons. All enrollees were roughly 18 to 95 years old and from approximately 24 US areas. These data originate in a study of blood T cell repertoires in COVID-19. The specimen was PBMCs or T cells enriched from blood (not recorded which). The source is a woman aged 25 to 39 with acute COVID-19.

CDR3: CASSRQGAAGELFF. As DNA, the CDR3 is TGTGCCAGCAGTAGACAGGGGGCGGCCGGGGAGCTGTTTTTT. The V and J genes are TRBV2 and TRBJ2-2, with 10 bases fitting TRBD1. The germline gives CDR1 SNHLY, CDR2 FYNNEI. The CDR3 is 14 residues long. V trimming: 5 bases; J trimming: 6 bases; junction bases outside the gene matches: 3.